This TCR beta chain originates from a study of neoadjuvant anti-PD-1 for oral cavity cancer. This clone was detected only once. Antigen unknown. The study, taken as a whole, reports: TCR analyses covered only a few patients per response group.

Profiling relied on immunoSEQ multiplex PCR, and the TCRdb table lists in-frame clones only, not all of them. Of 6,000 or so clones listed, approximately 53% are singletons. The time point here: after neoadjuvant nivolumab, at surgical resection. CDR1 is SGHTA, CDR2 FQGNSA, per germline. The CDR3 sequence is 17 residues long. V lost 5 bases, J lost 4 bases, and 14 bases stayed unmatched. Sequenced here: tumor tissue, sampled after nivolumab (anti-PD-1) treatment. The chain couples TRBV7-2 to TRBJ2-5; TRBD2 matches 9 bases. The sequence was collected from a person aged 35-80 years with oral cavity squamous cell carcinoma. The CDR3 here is CASSPGGSGSIRETQYF. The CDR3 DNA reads TGTGCCAGCAGCCCCGGGGGTAGCGGGAGTATTCGAGAGACCCAGTACTTC.